This TCR beta chain was sequenced during a study of blood T cell repertoires in COVID-19. At the level of the study: Samples of COVID-19 (acute and convalescent) were obtained from the United States, Italy and Spain. Sources were T cells, B-cell-depleted T cells, or PBMCs; the material itself was cDNA or gDNA.

Per the original methods: Estimates of nucleated cell counts were drawn from the amplification of reference gene primers. Clones were sequenced by immunoSEQ multiplex PCR, and TCRdb holds only the in-frame ones, with some missing. V and J calls plus clone size are reproduced from that table; the DNA served to infer D and trimming. The profile shows about 100,000 clones, 80% to 95% of them singletons. Germline-derived CDR1 and CDR2 are SGHDN and FVKESK. CDR3 size: 14 residues. V trimming: 4 bases; J trimming: 4 bases; junction bases outside the gene matches: 1. This chain joins TRBV14 and TRBJ2-7; 13 nucleotides match TRBD2. The TCR was taken from a man in his fifties with active COVID-19. The sequenced sample consisted of peripheral blood. CDR3 in amino acids: CASSRGLAGYEQYF. The CDR3, as DNA: TGTGCCAGCAGCCGGGGACTAGCGGGGTACGAGCAGTACTTC. The variable domain in full, with the rest retrieved from reference TRBV14 and TRBJ2-7, is EAGVTQFPSHSVIEKGQTVTLRCDPISGHDNLYWYRRVMGKEIKFLLHFVKESKQDESGMPNNRFLAERTGGTYSTLKVQPAELEDSGVYFCASSRGLAGYEQYFGPGTRLTVT.